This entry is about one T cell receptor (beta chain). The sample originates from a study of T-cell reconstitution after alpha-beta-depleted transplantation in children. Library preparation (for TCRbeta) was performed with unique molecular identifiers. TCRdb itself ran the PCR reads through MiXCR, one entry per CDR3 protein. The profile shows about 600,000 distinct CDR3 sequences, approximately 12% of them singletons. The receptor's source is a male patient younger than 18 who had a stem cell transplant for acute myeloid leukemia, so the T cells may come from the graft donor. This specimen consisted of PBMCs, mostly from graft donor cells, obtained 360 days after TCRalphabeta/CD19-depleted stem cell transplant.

The CDR3 region is CASSLSPSGNTIYF. The DNA for the CDR3 is TGTGCCAGCAGTTTAAGCCCTTCTGGAAACACCATATATTTT. V usage is TRBV27 and J usage is TRBJ1-3; D is unresolved. The V end was cut by 2 bases, the J end by 1 base, with 6 bases between. CDR1 is MNHEY, CDR2 SMNVEV, per germline (reference sequence). CDR3 length: 14 amino acids.